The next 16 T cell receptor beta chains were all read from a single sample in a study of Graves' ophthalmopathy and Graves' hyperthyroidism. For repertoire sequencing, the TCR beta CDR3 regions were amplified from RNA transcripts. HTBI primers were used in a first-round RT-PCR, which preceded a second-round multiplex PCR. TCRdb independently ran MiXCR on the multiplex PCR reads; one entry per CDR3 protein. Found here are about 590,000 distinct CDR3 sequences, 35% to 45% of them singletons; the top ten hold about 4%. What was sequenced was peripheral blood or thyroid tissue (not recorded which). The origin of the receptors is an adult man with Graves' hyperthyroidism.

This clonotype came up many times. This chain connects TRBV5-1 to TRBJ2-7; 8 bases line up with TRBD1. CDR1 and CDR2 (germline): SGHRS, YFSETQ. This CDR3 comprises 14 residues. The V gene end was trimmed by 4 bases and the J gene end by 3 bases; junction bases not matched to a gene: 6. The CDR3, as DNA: TGCGCCAGCAGCGGGACAGGAGTCCTCTACGAGCAGTACTTC. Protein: CASSGTGVLYEQYF.

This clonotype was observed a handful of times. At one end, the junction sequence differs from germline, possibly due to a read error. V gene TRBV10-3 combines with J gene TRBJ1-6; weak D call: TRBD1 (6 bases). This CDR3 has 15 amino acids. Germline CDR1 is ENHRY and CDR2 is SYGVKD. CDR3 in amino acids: CASSEGGHLLSPLHF. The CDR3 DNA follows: TGTGCCAGCAGTGAAGGGGGGCATTTACTTTCACCCCTCCACTTT.

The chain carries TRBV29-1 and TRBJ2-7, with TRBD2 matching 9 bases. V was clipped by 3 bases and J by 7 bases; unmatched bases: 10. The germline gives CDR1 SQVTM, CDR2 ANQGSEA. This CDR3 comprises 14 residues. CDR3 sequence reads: CSVELAGVYNEQYF. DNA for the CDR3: TGCAGCGTTGAGTTAGCGGGAGTCTACAATGAGCAGTACTTC.

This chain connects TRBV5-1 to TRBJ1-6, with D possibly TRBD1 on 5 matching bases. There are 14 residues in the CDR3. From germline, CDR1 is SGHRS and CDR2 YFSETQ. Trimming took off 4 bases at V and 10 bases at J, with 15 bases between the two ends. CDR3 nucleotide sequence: TGCGCCAGCAGCCCCTCTGGGGCCGGATCACCCCTCCACTTT. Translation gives CASSPSGAGSPLHF.

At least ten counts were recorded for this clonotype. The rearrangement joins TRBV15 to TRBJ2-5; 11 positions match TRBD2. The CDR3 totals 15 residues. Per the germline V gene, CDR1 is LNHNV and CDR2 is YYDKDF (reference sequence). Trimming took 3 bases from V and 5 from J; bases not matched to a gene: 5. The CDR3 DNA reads TGTGCCACCAGCAGGCCTAGCGGGAGGTTCGAGACCCAGTACTTC. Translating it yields CATSRPSGRFETQYF.

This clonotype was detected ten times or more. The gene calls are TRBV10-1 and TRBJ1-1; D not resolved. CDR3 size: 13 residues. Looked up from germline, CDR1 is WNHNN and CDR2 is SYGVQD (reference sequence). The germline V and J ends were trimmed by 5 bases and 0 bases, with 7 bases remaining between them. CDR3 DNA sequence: TGCGCCAGCAGTCAGAGCTTGAACACTGAAGCTTTCTTT. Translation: CASSQSLNTEAFF.

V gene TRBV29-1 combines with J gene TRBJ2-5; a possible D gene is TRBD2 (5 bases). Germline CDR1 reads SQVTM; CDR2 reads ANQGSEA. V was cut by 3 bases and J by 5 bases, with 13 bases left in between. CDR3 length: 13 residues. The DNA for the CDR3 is TGCAGCGTTGAGAGGGTGGGTTTGGAGACCCAGTACTTC. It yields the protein CSVERVGLETQYF.

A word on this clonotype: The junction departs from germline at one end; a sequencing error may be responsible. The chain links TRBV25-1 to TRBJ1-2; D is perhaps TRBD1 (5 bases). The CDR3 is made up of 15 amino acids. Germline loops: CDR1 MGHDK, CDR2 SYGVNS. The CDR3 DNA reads TGTGCCAGCAGTGAATGGAGGGGCACGGACTATGGCTACGCCTTC. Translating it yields CASSEWRGTDYGYAF.

CDR3 sequence: CARVKVLAGADTQYF. Written as DNA, the CDR3 is TGTGCCCGCGTGAAAGTACTAGCGGGAGCAGATACGCAGTATTTT. The chain uses TRBV2 and TRBJ2-3; 11 bases agree with TRBD2. The CDR3 has 15 amino acids. V was clipped by 11 bases and J by 4 bases; unmatched bases: 11. Looked up from germline, CDR1 is SNHLY and CDR2 is FYNNEI.

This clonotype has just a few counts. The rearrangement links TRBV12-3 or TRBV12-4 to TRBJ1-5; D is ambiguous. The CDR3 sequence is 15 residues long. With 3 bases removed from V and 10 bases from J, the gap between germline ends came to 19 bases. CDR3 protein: CASSFLTPRAGPQHF. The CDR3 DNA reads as TGTGCCAGCAGTTTCCTAACCCCACGGGCCGGACCCCAGCATTTT.

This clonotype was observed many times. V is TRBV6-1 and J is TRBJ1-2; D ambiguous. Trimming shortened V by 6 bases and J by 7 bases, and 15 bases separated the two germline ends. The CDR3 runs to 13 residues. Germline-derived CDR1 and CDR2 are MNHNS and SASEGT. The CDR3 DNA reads TGTGCCAGCAGAAACAGTCTCGAGGGTGGCTACACCTTC. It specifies CASRNSLEGGYTF.

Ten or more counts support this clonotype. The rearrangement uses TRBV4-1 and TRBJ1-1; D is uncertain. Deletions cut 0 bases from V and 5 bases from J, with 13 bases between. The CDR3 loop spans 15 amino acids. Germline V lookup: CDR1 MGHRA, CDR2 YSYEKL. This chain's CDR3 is CASSQDRVGITEAFF. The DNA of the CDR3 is TGCGCCAGCAGCCAAGATCGGGTAGGGATTACTGAAGCTTTCTTT.

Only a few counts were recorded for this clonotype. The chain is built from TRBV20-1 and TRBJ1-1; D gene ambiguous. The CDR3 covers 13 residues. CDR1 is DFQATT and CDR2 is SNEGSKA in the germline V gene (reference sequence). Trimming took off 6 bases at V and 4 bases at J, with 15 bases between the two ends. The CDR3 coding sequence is TGCAGTGCCCCAGATAAAATACCCACTGAAGCTTTCTTT. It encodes CSAPDKIPTEAFF.

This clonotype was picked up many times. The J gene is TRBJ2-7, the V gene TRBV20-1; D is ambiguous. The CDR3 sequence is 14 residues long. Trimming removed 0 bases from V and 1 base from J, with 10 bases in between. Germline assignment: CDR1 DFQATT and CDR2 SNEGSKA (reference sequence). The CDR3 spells CSAREWQSSYEQYF. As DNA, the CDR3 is TGCAGTGCTAGAGAATGGCAGTCATCCTACGAGCAGTACTTC.

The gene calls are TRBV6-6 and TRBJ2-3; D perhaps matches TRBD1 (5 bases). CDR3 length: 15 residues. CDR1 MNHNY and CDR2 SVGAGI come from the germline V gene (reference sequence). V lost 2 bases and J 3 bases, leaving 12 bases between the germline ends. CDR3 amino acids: CASSYGQGGTDTQYF. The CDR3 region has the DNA TGTGCCAGCAGTTACGGCCAGGGCGGAACAGATACGCAGTATTTT.

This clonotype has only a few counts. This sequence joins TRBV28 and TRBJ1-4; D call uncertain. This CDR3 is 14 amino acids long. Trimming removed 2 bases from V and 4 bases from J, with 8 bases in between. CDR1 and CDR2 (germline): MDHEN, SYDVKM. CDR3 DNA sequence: TGTGCCAGCAGTTTAGTCGGAGTTAATGAAAAACTGTTTTTT. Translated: CASSLVGVNEKLFF.